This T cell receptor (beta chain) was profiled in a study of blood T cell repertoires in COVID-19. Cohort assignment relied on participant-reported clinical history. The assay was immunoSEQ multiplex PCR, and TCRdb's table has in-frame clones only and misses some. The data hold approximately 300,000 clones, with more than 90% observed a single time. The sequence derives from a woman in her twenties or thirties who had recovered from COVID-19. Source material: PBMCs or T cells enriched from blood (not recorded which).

The CDR3 loop reads CASGTETGVFGYTF. DNA of the CDR3: TGTGCCAGCGGAACCGAGACAGGGGTGTTTGGCTACACCTTC. The chain links TRBV19 to TRBJ1-2, with TRBD1 matching 8 bases. The CDR3 covers 14 residues. Trimming removed 9 bases from V and 7 bases from J; junction bases left unmatched: 13. From germline, CDR1 is LNHDA and CDR2 SQIVND (reference sequence).